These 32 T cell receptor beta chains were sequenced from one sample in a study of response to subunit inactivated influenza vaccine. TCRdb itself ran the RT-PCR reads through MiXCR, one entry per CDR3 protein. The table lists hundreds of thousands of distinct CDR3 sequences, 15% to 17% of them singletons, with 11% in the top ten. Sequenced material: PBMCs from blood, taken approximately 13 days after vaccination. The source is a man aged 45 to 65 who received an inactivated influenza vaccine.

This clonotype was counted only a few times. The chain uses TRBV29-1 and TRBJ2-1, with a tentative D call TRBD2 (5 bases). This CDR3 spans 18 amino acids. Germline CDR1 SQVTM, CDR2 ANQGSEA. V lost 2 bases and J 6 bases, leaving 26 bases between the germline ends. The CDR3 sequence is CSVEILAKDYWEFNEQFF. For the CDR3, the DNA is TGCAGCGTTGAAATCCTAGCTAAAGATTATTGGGAATTCAATGAGCAGTTCTTC.

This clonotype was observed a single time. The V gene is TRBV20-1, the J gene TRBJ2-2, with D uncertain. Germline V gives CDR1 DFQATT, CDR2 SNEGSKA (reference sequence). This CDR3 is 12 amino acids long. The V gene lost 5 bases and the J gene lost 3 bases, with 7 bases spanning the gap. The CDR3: CSAQHDTGELFF. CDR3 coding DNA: TGCAGTGCTCAACACGACACCGGGGAGCTGTTTTTT.

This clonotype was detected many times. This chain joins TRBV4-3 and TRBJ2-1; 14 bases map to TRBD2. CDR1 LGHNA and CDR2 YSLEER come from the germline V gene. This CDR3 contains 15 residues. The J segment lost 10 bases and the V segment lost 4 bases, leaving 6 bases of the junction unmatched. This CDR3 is CASSLSGLAGAEQFF. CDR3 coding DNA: TGCGCCAGCAGCCTCTCGGGACTAGCGGGGGCCGAGCAGTTCTTC.

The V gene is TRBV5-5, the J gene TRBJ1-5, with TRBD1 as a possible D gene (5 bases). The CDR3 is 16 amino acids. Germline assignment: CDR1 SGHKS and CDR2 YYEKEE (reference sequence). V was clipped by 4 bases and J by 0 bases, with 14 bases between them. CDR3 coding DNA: TGTGCCAGCAGCCCGGACCGGGGGTATAGCAATCAGCCCCAGCATTTT. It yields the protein CASSPDRGYSNQPQHF.

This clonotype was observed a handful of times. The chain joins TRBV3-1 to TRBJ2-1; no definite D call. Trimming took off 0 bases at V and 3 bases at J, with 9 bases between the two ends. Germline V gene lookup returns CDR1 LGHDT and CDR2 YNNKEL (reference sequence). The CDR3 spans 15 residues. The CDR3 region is CASSQEELFYNEQFF. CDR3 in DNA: TGTGCCAGCAGCCAAGAAGAGCTGTTCTACAATGAGCAGTTCTTC.

In DNA, the CDR3 is TGTGCCAGCAGCCAAGATTGGGCGGGAGTCTTTGGCAAAAACATTCAGTACTTC. Translating it yields CASSQDWAGVFGKNIQYF. The chain recombines TRBV4-2 with TRBJ2-4, with TRBD2 identical over 7 bases. Trimming cost V 0 bases and J 3 bases; bases outside gene matches: 11. The CDR3 totals 18 residues. Germline V gene data show CDR1 as LGHNA and CDR2 as YNFKEQ.

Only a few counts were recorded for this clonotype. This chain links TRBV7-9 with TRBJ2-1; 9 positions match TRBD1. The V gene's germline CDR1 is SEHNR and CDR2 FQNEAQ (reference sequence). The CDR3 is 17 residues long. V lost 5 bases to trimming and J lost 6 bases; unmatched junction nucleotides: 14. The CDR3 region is CASSLGTGTVIGNEQFF. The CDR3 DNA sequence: TGTGCCAGCAGCCTTGGGACAGGGACAGTCATTGGCAATGAGCAGTTCTTC.

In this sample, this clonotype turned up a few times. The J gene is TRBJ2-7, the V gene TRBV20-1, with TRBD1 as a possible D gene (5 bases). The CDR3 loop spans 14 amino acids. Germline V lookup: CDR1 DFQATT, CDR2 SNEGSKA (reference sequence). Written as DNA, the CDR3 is TGCAGCCTTCCAGGGAAGCCCTCCAACTACGAGCAGTACTTC. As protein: CSLPGKPSNYEQYF.

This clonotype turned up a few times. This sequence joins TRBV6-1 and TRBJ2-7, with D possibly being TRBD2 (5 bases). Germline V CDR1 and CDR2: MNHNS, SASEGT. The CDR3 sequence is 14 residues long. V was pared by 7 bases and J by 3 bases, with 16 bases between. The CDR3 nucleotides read TGTGCCAGCACCTTAGGTGGGAGTTTCTACGAGCAGTACTTC. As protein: CASTLGGSFYEQYF.

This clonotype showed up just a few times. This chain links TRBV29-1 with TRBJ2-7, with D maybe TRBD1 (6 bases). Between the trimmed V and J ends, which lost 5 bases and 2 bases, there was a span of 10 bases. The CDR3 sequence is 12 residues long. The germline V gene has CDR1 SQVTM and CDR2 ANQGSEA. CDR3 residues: CSVRGQTYEQYF. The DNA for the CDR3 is TGCAGCGTTCGTGGACAGACCTACGAGCAGTACTTC.

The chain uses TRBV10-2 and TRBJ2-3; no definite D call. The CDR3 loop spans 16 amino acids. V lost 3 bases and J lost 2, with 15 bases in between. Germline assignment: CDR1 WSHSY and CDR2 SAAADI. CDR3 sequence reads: CASSDGGPRVTDTQYF. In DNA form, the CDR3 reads TGCGCCAGCAGTGACGGTGGGCCCCGGGTCACAGATACGCAGTATTTT.

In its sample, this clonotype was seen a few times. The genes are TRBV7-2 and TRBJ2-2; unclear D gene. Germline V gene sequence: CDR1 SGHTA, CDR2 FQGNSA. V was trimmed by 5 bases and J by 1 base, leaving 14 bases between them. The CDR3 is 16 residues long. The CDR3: CASSRGPIMNTGELFF. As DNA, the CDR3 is TGTGCCAGCAGCAGAGGTCCTATTATGAACACCGGGGAGCTGTTTTTT.

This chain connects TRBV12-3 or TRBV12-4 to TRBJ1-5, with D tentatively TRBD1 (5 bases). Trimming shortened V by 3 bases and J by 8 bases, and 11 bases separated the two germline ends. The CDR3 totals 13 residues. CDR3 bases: TGTGCCAGCAGTTTCTCCGGGACCGAGCCCCAGCATTTT. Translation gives CASSFSGTEPQHF.

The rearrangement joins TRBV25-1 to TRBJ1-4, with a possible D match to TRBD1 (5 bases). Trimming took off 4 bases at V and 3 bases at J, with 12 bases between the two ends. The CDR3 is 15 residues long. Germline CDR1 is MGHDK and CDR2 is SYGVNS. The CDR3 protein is CASSAFGGANEKLFF. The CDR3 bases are TGTGCCAGCAGTGCTTTTGGGGGGGCTAATGAAAAACTGTTTTTT.

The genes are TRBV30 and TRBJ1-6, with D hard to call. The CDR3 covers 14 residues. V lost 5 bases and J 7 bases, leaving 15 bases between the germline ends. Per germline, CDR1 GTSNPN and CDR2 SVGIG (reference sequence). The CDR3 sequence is CAWALTRGNSPLHF. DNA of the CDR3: TGTGCCTGGGCTTTGACAAGAGGGAATTCACCCCTCCACTTT.

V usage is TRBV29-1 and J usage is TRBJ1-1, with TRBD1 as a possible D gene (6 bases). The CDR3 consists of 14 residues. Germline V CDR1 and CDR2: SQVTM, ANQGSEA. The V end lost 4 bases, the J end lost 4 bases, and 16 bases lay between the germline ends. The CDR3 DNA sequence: TGCAGCGTTGTTCAGGGGTCCATGGGCACTGAAGCTTTCTTT. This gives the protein CSVVQGSMGTEAFF.

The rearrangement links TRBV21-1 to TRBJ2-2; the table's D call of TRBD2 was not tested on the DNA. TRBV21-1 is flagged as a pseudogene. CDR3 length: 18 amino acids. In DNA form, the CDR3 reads TGTGCCAGCAGCAAGGGACTAGCGGATTTCCCAGGGACCGGGGAGCTGTTTTTT. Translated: CASSKGLADFPGTGELFF.

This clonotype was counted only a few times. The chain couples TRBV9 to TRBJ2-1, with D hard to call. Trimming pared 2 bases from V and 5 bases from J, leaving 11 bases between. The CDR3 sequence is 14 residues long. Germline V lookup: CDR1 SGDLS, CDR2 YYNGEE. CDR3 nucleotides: TGTGCCAGCAGCGTTGGCCCCCTGGACAATGAGCAGTTCTTC. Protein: CASSVGPLDNEQFF.

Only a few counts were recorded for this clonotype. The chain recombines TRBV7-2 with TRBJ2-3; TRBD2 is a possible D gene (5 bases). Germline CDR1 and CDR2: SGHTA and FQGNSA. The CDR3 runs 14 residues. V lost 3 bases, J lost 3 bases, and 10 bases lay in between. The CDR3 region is CASSFGLMTDTQYF. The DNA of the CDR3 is TGTGCCAGCAGCTTTGGACTGATGACAGATACGCAGTATTTT.

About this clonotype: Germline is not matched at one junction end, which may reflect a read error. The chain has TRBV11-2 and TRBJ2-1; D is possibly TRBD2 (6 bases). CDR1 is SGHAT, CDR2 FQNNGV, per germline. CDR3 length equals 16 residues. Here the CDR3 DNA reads TGTGCCAGCAGATTCGGAAGGGGACTTCAGAACAATAAGCAGTTCTTC. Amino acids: CASRFGRGLQNNKQFF.

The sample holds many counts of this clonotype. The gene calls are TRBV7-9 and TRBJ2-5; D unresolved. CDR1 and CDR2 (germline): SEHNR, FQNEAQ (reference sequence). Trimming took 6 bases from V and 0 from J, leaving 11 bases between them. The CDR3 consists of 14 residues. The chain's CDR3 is CASSSTADQETQYF. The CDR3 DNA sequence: TGTGCCAGCAGTTCCACAGCCGACCAAGAGACCCAGTACTTC.

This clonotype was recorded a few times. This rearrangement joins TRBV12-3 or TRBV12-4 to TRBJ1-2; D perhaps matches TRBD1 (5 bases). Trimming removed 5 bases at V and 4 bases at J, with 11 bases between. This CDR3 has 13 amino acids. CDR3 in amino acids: CASSLTDAYGYTF. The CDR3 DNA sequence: TGTGCCAGCAGTCTGACAGACGCCTATGGCTACACCTTC.

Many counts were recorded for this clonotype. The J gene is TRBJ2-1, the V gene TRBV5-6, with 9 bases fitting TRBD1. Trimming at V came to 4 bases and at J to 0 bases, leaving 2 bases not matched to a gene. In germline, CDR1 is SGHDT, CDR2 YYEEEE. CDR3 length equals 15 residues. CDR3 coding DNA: TGTGCCAGCAGCGGGGGACAGGGCTCCTACAATGAGCAGTTCTTC. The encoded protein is CASSGGQGSYNEQFF.

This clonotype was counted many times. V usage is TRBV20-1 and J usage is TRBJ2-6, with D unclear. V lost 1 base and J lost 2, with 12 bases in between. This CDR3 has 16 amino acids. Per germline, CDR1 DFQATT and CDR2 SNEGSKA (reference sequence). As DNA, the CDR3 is TGCAGTGCTAGAGGGGATGGCTTCCCTGGGGCCAACGTCCTGACTTTC. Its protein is CSARGDGFPGANVLTF.

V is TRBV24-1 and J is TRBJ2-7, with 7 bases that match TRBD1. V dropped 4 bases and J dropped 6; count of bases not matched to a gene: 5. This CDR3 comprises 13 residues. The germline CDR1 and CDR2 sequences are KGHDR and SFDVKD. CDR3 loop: CATSEGQATEQYF. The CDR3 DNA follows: TGTGCCACCAGTGAAGGACAGGCGACCGAGCAGTACTTC.

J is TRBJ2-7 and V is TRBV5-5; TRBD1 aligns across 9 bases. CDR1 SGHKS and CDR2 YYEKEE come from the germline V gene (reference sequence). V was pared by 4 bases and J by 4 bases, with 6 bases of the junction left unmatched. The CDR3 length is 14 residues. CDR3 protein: CASSPDRGRYEQYF. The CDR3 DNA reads TGTGCCAGCAGCCCGGACAGGGGAAGGTACGAGCAGTACTTC.

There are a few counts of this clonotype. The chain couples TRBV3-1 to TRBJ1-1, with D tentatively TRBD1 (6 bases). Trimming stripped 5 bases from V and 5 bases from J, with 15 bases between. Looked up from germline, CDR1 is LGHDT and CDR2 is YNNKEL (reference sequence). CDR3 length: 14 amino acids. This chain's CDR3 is CASSTRGGQTEAFF. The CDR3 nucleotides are TGTGCCAGCAGCACCCGGGGGGGGCAGACTGAAGCTTTCTTT.

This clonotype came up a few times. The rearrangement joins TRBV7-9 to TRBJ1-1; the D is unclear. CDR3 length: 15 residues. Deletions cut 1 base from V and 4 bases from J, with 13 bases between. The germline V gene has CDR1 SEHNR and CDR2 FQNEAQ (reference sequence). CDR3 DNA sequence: TGTGCCAGCAGCTTAGGTTTAGGGATGAGCACTGAAGCTTTCTTT. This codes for CASSLGLGMSTEAFF. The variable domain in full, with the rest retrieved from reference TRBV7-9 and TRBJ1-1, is DTGVSQNPRHKITKRGQNVTFRCDPISEHNRLYWYRQTLGQGPEFLTYFQNEAQLEKSRLLSDRFSAERPKGSFSTLEIQRTEQGDSAMYLCASSLGLGMSTEAFFGQGTRLTVV.

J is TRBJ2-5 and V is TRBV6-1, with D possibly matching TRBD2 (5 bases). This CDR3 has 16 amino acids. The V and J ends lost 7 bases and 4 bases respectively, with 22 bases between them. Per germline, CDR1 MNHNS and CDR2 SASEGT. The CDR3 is CASTLTRPGIAETQYF. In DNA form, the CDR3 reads TGTGCCAGCACCCTTACACGGCCGGGGATCGCAGAGACCCAGTACTTC.

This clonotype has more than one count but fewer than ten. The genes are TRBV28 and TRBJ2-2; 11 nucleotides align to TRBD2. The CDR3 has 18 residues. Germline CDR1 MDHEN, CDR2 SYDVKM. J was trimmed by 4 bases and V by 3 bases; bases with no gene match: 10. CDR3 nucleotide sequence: TGTGCCAGCAGTTTTTGGGGAATAGCGGGAGGGAGCACCGGGGAGCTGTTTTTT. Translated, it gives CASSFWGIAGGSTGELFF.

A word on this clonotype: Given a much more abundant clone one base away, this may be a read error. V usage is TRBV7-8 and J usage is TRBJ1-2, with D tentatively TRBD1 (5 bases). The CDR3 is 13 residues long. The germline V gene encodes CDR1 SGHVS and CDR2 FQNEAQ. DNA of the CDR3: TGTGCCAGCAGCTTATCGACAGTCGGTGGCTTCACCTTC. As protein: CASSLSTVGGFTF.

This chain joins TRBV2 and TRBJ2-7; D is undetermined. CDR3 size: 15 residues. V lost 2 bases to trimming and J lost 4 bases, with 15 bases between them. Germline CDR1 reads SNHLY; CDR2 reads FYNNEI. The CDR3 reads CASSESRVSAYEQYF. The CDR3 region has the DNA TGTGCCAGCAGTGAATCTCGGGTTTCTGCGTACGAGCAGTACTTC.